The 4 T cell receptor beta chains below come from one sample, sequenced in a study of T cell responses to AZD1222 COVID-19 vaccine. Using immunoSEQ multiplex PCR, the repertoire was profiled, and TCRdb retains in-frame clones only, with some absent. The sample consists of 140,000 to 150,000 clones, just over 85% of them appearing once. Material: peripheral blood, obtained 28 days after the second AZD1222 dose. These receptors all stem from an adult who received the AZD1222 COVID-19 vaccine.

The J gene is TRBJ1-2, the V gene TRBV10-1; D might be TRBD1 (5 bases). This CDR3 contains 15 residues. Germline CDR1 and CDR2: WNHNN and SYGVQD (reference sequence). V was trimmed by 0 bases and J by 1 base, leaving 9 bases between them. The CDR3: CASSESPRDNYGYTF. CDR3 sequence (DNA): TGCGCCAGCAGTGAGTCGCCCAGGGATAACTATGGCTACACCTTC.

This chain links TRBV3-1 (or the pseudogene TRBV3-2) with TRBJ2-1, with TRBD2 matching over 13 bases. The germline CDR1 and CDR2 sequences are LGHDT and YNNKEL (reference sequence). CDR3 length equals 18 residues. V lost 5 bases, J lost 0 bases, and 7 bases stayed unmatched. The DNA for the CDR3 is TGTGCCAGCAGCGCCGGGACTAGCGGGATTGGCTCCTACAATGAGCAGTTCTTC. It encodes CASSAGTSGIGSYNEQFF.

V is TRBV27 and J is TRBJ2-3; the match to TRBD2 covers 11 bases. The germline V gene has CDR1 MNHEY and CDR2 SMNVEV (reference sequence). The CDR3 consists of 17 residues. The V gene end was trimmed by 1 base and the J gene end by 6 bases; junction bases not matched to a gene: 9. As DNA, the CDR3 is TGTGCCAGCAGTTTATTAGGGCTAGCGGGGGGTAGTGATACGCAGTATTTT. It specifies CASSLLGLAGGSDTQYF.

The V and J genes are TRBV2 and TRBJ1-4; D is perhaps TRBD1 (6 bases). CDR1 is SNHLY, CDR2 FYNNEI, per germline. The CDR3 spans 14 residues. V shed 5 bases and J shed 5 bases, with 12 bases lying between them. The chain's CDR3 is CASSLVGQNEKLFF. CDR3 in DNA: TGTGCCAGCAGTTTAGTTGGACAGAATGAAAAACTGTTTTTT.